A selection of T cell receptor beta chains follows, all from one sample in a study of cytomegalovirus exposure and HLA in healthy donors. Repertoires were generated with immunoSEQ multiplex PCR, while TCRdb's copy carries only in-frame clones and drops some. Listed are tens of thousands of clones; about 16% falls within the top ten. The sample comprised PBMCs. The receptors here all came from a man over 45 in good health and CMV-seropositive. CDR3s leave out the opening cysteine and the closing phenylalanine or tryptophan.

TRBJ2-3	TRBV7-9	ASSSRGGVTDTQY
TRBJ2-1	TRBV7-2	ASSFLGLADNEQF
TRBJ1-2	TRBV28	ASTHQPRVGGYT
TRBJ2-5	TRBV4-3	ASSQEPSGKPQY
TRBJ2-3	TRBV4-3	ASSFSGITDTQY
TRBJ1-2	TRBV6-1	ASSEGYNYGYT
TRBJ2-5	TRBV9	ASSFLGTRETQY
TRBJ1-2	TRBV30	AWRADRGGYT
TRBJ2-2	TRBV10-2	ASRLAGLEPGELF
TRBJ2-2	TRBV5-1	ASSLSQGATGELF
TRBJ2-3	TRBV4-2	ASSPDFGRTSTDTQY
TRBJ1-1	TRBV5-1	ASSSGTGGTEAF
TRBJ1-2	TRBV6-5	ASSSRTGGDYGYT
TRBJ2-7	TRBV7-8	ASSPYVRDRRIYEQY
TRBJ1-4	TRBV5-6	ASSFLSYRTTNEKLF
TRBJ2-1	TRBV2	ASSVELFNEQF
TRBJ1-5	TRBV9	ASSPGHNNQPQH
TRBJ2-2	TRBV6-5	ASSASLGRVGELF
TRBJ2-2	TRBV14	ASREDRLNTGELF
TRBJ1-1	TRBV6-5	ASSFRRSMNTEAF
TRBJ2-1	TRBV6-5	ASSYSPGDRYNEQF
TRBJ2-4	TRBV2	ASTGGLGNIQY
TRBJ1-1	TRBV10-3	AIRGTGSWTEAF
TRBJ1-5	TRBV19	ASSHLLQGANQPQH
TRBJ1-3	TRBV15	ATSRALGGLGNTIY
TRBJ2-2	TRBV4-3	ASSHLQGAGNTGELF
TRBJ2-1	TRBV7-8	ASSLLAAHNEQF
TRBJ1-4	TRBV7-9	ASSAQPTGTGNEKLF
TRBJ1-5	TRBV4-1	ASSLSLPGNQPQH
TRBJ1-4	TRBV4-1	ASSRYGQGIANEKLF
TRBJ2-2	TRBV30	ACPGPQPLNTGVLF
TRBJ2-7	TRBV18	ASSLTGTRLDEQY
TRBJ2-2	TRBV6-1	ASRPGLANTGELF
TRBJ1-2	TRBV9	ASRQTDRIPYGYT
TRBJ2-2	TRBV7-8	ASSFGGVTSRGELF
TRBJ2-3	TRBV5-1	ASRGIPSLDTQY
TRBJ1-1	TRBV27	ASSLWGGVTEAF
TRBJ2-1	TRBV2	ASSFNNEQF
TRBJ2-2	TRBV10-3	AISGLAGVVGELF
TRBJ2-2	TRBV5-6	ASSRPQGTGELF
TRBJ2-1	TRBV30	AWSVGSLSSYNEQF
TRBJ1-5	TRBV2	ASKGTGAEYGPQH
TRBJ1-1	TRBV6-5	ASSEQARNTEAF
TRBJ2-7	TRBV4-1	ASSYRVTYEQY
TRBJ1-1	TRBV2	ASSEGAGRAF
TRBJ1-2	TRBV4-2	ASSQDTVFLGQSNYGYT